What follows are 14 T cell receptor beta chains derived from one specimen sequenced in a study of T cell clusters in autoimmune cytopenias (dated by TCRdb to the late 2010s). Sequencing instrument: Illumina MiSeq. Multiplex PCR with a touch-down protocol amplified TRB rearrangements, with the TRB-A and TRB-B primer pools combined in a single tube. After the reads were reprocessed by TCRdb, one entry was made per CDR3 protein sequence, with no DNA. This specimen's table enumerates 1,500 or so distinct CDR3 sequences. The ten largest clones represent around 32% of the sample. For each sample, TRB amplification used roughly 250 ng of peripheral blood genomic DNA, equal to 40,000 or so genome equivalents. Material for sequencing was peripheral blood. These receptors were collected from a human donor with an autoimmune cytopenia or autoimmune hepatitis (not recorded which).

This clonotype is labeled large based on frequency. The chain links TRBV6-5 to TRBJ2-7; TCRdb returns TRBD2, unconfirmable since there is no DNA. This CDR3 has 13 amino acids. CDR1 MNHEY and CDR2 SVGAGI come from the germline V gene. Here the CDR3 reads CASRVGLSYEQYF.

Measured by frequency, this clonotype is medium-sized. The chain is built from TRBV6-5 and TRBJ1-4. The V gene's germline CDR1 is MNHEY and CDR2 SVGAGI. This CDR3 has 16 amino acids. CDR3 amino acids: CASSYSGLATNEKLFF.

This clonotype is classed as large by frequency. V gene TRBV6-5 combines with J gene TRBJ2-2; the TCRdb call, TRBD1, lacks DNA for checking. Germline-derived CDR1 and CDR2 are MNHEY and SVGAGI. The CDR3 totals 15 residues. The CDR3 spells CASSYSRTATGELFF.

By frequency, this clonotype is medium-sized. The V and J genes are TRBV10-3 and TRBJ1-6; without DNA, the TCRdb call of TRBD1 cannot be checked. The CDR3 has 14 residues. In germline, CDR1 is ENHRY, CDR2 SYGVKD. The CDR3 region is CAISDGTGYSPLHF.

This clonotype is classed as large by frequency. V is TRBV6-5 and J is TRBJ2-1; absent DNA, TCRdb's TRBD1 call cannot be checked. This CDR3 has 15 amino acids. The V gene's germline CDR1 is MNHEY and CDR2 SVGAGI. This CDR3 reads CASIGDRGLYNEQFF.

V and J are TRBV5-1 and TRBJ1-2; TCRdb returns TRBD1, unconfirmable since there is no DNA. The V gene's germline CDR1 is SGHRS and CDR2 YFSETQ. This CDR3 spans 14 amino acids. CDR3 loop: CASSLGQGADGYTF.

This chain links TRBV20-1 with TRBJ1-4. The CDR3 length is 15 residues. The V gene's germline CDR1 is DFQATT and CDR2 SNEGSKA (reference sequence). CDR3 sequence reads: CSARRTVATNEKLFF.

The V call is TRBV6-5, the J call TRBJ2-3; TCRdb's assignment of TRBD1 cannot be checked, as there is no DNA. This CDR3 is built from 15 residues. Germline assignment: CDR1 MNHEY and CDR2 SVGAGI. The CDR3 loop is CASSRPGQGKDTQYF.

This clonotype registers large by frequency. This CDR3 is CASNDRHSNQPQHF. The chain employs TRBV6-5 and TRBJ1-5; TCRdb names TRBD1, which stays unverified in the absence of DNA. The CDR3 spans 14 residues. Germline assignment: CDR1 MNHEY and CDR2 SVGAGI.

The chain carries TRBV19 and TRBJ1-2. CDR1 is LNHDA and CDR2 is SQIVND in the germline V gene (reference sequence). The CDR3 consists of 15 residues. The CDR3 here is CASSMDSTDLYGYTF.

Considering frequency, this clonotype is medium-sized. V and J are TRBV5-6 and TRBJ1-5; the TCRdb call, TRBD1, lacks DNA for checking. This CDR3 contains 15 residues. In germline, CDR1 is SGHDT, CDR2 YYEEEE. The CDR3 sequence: CASSLGGTLNQPQHF.

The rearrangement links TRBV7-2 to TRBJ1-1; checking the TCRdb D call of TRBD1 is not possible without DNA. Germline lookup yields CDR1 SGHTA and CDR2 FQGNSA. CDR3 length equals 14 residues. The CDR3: CASSPGRGQLRAFF.

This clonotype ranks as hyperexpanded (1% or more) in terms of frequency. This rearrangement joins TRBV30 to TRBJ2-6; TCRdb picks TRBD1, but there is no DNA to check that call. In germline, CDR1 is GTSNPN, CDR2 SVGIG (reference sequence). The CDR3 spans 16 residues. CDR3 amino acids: CAWSSPQGNGANVLTF.

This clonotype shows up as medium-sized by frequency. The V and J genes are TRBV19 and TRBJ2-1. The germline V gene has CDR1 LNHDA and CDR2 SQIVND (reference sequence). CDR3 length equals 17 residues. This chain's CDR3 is CASSIGGGRFSYNEQFF. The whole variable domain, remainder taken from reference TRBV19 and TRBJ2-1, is DGGITQSPKYLFRKEGQNVTLSCEQNLNHDAMYWYRQDPGQGLRLIYYSQIVNDFQKGDIAEGYSVSREKKESFPLTVTSAQKNPTAFYLCASSIGGGRFSYNEQFFGPGTRLTVL.